This T cell receptor (beta chain) was profiled in a study of blood T cell repertoires in COVID-19 (dated by TCRdb to 2018 to 2020). With respect to the entire study: The collaborator samples originated in the United States, Italy and Spain and spanned the acute and convalescent phases of COVID-19. The prospective study material was composed of cDNA or gDNA derived from T cells, B-cell-depleted T cells, or PBMCs. Deeply sampled blood TCRbeta repertoires from subjects exposed to, actively infected with, or recovered from COVID-19 were included in the dataset. The repertoires were released in a freely available public database meant as a resource for research on the immune response to SARS-CoV-2. Samples were obtained from the ongoing ImmuneRACE study (first 160 participants) and from roughly 1,300 subjects provided by 6 global collaborators. A de-identified subject ID, COVID-19 status, age in years and sex were almost always included in the sample metadata. Where available, HLA class I and class II types were taken from metadata supplied by the sample provider and were not determined by assay-based typing.

The collaborating institutions used their own protocols to collect whole blood in K2EDTA tubes. For TCRbeta analysis, collaborators shipped samples in one of three forms: frozen whole blood, isolated PBMCs, or DNA extracted from either of those sample types. General findings and caveats noted by the study authors: How much clinical and demographic metadata was included differed by source and by participant, and the metadata was provided uncurated.

TCRbeta CDR3 regions were amplified from genomic DNA using the immunoSEQ Assay, a bias-controlled multiplex PCR. The source study handled its data this way. The number of nucleated cells in each sample was estimated from the amplification of reference gene primers within the assay. To quantify the absolute abundance of each unique TCRbeta CDR3 rearrangement, sequence reads were collapsed and filtered. For each sample, productive Simpson clonality was calculated by taking the square root of Simpson's diversity index across productive rearrangements. TCRdb obtained this table from immuneACCESS and retained in-frame rearrangements with V and J assigned. These tables miss some clones; where compared with another copy, unresolved V genes account for less than half of the shortfall, and the remainder is unexplained. For V, J and clone size, that table is used; D and trimming come from the DNA. The sample data list 80,000 or so clones, and around 80% of these were observed just once. 18% of the sample rests with the top ten.

As concerns this clone: There is no known antigen for this receptor. No much larger clone is present one base from it, and per-base qualities are unavailable.

Relative to germline, V is 2 bases shorter and J is 5 bases shorter, with 10 bases between their ends. According to the germline V gene (reference sequence), CDR1 reads GTSNPN and CDR2 reads SVGIG. Reading from cysteine to phenylalanine, the CDR3 counts 13 amino acids. Kept here is only the CDR3 DNA, which spans 39 bases and is read in frame from base 1. The sequence is built from TRBV30 and TRBJ1-5; there is no confident call for the D gene. Sequencing used peripheral blood. This clonotype was sampled from a woman aged 60-75 years with acute or convalescent COVID-19. The DNA sequence is as follows: TGTGCCTGGAGTCGGAGGGCCGATCAGCCCCAGCATTTT. Protein translation: CAWSRRADQPQHF.